This T cell receptor (beta chain) is drawn from a study of shared clonotypes between healthy human individuals. The CDR3 length is 14 residues. V shed 10 bases, J shed 5 bases, and the junction held 12 bases outside the gene matches. Germline V gene data show CDR1 as MDHEN and CDR2 as SYDVKM. CD45RO-negative, CCR7-positively selected cells formed the naive CD8 fraction, excluding terminally differentiated effector memory CD45RA+ cells. Sorted-subset replicate PCR reactions were performed with 150 to 200 ng DNA, corresponding to roughly 29,000 T cell genomes. Assay: immunoSEQ multiplex PCR; the TCRdb copy retains only in-frame clones and omits some. Of millions of clones in the sample, roughly 91% were seen once.

This receptor was identified in a man younger than 30 in good health. Some clones in this sample may be carry-over from other donors' samples. The genes are TRBV28 and TRBJ2-5, with 8 bases that match TRBD2. Sequencing used naive CD8+ T cells from PBMCs. CDR3 region: CATRGGRTSETQYF. In DNA form, the CDR3 reads TGTGCCACCCGGGGGGGACGGACCTCTGAGACCCAGTACTTC.